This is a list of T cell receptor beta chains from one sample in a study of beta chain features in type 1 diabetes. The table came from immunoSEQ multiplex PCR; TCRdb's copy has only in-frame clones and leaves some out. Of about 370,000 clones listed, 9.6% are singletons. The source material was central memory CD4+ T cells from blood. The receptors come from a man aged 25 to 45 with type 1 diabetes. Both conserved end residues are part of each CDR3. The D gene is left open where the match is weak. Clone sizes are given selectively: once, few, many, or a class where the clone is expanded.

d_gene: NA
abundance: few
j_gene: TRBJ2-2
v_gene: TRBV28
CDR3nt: TGTGCCAGCAGTTTTCTGCGAGTCCCCGCCGGGGAGCTGTTTTTT
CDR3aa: CASSFLRVPAGELFF

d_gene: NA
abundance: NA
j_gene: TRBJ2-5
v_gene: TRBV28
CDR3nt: TGTGCCAGCGGGCGCTTACAAGAGACCCAGTACTTC
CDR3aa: CASGRLQETQYF

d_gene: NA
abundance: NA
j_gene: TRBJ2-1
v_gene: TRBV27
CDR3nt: TGTGCCAGCAGTTTAGAGAGGGGCTACTTCAATGAGCAGTTCTTC
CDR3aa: CASSLERGYFNEQFF

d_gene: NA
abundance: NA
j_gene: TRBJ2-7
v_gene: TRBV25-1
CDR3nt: TGTGCCAGCAAGGTAGGGGTCTACGAGCAGTACTTC
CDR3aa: CASKVGVYEQYF

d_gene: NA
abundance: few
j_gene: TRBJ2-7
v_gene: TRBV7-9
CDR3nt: TGTGCCAGCAGCTCGGTCCGCTACGAGCAGTACTTC
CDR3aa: CASSSVRYEQYF

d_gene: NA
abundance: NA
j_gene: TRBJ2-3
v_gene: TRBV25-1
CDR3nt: TGTGCCAGCAGTTTCGTGACCGGGTTTGCGTGGGGAGATACGCAGTATTTT
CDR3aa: CASSFVTGFAWGDTQYF

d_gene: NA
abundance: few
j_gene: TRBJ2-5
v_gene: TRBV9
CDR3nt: TGTGCCAGCAGTGTGGGTGCTAAGGGGGTTGGTATGGAGACCCAGTACTTC
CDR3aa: CASSVGAKGVGMETQYF

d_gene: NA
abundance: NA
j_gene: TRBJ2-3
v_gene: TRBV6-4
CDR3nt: TGTGCCAGCAGCGCTAGCAGCACAGATACGCAGTATTTT
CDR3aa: CASSASSTDTQYF

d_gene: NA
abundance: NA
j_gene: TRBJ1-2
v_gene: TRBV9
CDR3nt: TGTGCCAGCAGCGCTGGTGTTGGCTACACCTTC
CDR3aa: CASSAGVGYTF

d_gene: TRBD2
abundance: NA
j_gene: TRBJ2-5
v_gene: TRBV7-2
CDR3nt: TGTGCCAGCAGCTTCGGGACTAGCGGAGGGACCCAGTACTTC
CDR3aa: CASSFGTSGGTQYF

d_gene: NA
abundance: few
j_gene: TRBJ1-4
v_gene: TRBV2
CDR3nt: TGTGCCAGCAGGCCAGGGAATGAAAAACTGTTTTTT
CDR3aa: CASRPGNEKLFF

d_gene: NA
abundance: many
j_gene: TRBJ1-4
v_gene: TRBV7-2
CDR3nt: TGTGCCAGCAGCTTGGGCCCCCAGGGGTACGGTGAAAAACTGTTTTTT
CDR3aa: CASSLGPQGYGEKLFF

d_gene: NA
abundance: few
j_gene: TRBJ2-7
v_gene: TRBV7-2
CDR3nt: TGTGCCAGCAGGGGGCCGGGTATCTACGAGCAGTACTTC
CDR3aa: CASRGPGIYEQYF

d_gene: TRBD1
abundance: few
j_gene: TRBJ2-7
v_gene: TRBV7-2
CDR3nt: TGTGCCAGCAGCCTCCAGACGGGACAGGGGAAAGAGCAGTACTTC
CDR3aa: CASSLQTGQGKEQYF

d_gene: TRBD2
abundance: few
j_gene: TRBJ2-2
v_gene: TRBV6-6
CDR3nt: TGTGCCAGCTCTAGCGGGAGGGCCCGGACCGGGGAGCTGTTTTTT
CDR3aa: CASSSGRARTGELFF

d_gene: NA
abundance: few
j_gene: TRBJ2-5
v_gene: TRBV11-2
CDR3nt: TGTGCCAGCAGCCGGGGGACCCAAGAGACCCAGTACTTC
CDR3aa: CASSRGTQETQYF

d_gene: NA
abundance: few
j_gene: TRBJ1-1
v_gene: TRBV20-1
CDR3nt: TGCAGTGCTACCACAGCAACTGAAGCTTTCTTT
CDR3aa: CSATTATEAFF

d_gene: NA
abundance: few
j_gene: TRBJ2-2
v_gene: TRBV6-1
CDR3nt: TGTGCCAGCAGTGGTTATGAGAACACCGGGGAGCTGTTTTTT
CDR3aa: CASSGYENTGELFF

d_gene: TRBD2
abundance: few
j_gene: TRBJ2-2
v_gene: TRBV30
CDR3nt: TGTGCCTGGAGTGAAAAGGGAGGGTCCACCGGGGAGCTGTTTTTT
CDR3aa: CAWSEKGGSTGELFF

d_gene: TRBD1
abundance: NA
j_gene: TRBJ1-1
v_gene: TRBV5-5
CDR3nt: TGTGCCAGCAGCGCCTGGACAGGGGGCGCTGAAGCTTTCTTT
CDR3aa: CASSAWTGGAEAFF

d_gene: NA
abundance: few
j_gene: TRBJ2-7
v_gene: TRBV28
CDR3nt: TGTGCCAGCACTGCGGGACCTCCAAACTACGAGCAGTACTTC
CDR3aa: CASTAGPPNYEQYF

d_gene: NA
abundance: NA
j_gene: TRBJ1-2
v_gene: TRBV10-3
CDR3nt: TGTGCCAGCAGCCGAGGGTCAACTACCTATGGCTACACCTTC
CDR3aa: CASSRGSTTYGYTF

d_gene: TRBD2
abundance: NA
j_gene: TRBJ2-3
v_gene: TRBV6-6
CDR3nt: TGTGCCAGCACCTCGACTAGCGGGAGTGGAGATACGCAGTATTTT
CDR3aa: CASTSTSGSGDTQYF

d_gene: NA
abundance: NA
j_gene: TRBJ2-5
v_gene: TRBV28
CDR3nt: TGTGCCAGCAGTTTGGTGCGGGGGACCCAGTACTTC
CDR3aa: CASSLVRGTQYF

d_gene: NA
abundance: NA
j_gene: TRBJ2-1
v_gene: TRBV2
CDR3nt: TGTGCCAGCAGTAATCAGGGAACAGACAATGAGCAGTTCTTC
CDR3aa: CASSNQGTDNEQFF

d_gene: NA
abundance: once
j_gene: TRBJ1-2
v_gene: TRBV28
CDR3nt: TGTGCCAGCAGTTTTATATTCGGGCAGGGAGGGTTCGACACCTTC
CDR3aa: CASSFIFGQGGFDTF

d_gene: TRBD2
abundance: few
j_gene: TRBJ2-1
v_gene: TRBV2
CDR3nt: TGTGCCAGCAGCTTATCGGGGCTAGCGGGAGGGGAGCAGTTCTTC
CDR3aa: CASSLSGLAGGEQFF

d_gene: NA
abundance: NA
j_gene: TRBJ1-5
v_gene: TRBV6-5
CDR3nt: TGTGCCAGCAGTTACTCCGGGGACCAGCCCCAGCATTTT
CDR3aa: CASSYSGDQPQHF

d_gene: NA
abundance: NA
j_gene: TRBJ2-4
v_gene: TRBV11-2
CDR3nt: TGTGCCAGCAGCTCGTATAGGACAGCTAAAAACATTCAGTACTTC
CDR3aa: CASSSYRTAKNIQYF

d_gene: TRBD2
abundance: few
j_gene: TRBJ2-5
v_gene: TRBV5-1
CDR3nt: TGCGCCAGCAGCCCCCATAGCAGCGGGAGACAAGAGACCCAGTACTTC
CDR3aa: CASSPHSSGRQETQYF

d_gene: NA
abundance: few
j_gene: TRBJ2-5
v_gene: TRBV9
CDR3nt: TGTGCCAGCAGCCCGAGGACTTCCCAAGAGACCCAGTACTTC
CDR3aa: CASSPRTSQETQYF

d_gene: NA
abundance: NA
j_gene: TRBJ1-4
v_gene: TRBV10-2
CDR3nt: TGCGCCAGCAGTGAGGGAAGGGGGGATAATGAAAAACTGTTTTTT
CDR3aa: CASSEGRGDNEKLFF

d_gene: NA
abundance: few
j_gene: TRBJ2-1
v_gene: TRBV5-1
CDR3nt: TGCGCCAGCACCCGCCTAGGGTCCAATGAGCAGTTCTTC
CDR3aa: CASTRLGSNEQFF

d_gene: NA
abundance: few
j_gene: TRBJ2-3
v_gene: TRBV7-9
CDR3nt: TGTGCCAGCAGCTTCAAAGAGCTTCATACGCAGTATTTT
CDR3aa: CASSFKELHTQYF

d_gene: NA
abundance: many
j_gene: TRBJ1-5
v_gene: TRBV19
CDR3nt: TGTGCCAGTAGTATCCGGAATAGCAATCAGCCCCAGCATTTT
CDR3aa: CASSIRNSNQPQHF

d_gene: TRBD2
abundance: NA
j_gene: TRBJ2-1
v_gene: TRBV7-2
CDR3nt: TGTGCCAGCAGCTTACGCGGGGGGGCCCTAAATGAGCAGTTCTTC
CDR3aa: CASSLRGGALNEQFF

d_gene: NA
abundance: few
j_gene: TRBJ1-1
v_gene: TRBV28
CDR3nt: TGTGCCAGCAGTTTGGGGGGAATGAACACTGAAGCTTTCTTT
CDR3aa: CASSLGGMNTEAFF

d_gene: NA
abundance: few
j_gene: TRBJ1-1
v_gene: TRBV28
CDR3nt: TGTGCCAGCAGTTTATACCGCCCCGTCACTGAAGCTTTCTTT
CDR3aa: CASSLYRPVTEAFF

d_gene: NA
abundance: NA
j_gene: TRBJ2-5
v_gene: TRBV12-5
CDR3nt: TGTGCTAGTGGTTTGGGACAGTACCAAGAGACCCAGTACTTC
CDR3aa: CASGLGQYQETQYF

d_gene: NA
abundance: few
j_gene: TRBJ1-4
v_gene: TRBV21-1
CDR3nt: TGTGCCAGCAGCAAGCCCTCGGGGGTTCGAGAAAAACTGTTTTTT
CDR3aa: CASSKPSGVREKLFF

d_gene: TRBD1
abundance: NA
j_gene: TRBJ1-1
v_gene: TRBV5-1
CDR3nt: TGCGCCAGCGGAAAGGGACAGGGACCCTTGAACACTGAAGCTTTCTTT
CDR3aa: CASGKGQGPLNTEAFF

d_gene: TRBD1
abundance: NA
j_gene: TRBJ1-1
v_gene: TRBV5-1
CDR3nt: TGCGCCAGCAGCAAACAGGGGGATCGAGGCACTGAAGCTTTCTTT
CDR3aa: CASSKQGDRGTEAFF

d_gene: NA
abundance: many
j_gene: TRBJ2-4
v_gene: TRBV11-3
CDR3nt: TGTGCCAGCAGCTTAGGAGGGCCGAGGAACATTCAGTACTTC
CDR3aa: CASSLGGPRNIQYF

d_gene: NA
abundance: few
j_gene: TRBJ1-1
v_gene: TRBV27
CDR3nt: TGTGCCAGCCCTTTGGTAACTGAAGCTTTCTTT
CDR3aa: CASPLVTEAFF

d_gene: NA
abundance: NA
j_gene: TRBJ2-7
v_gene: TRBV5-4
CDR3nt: TGTGCCAGCAGCCCTAACAGGGAGCGGATCGGCGAGCAGTACTTC
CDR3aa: CASSPNRERIGEQYF

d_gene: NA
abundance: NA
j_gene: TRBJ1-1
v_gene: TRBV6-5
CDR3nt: TGTGCCAGCAGTCAACAGGGTAACACTGAAGCTTTCTTT
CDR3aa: CASSQQGNTEAFF

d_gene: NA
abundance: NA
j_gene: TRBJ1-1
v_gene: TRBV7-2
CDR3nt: TGTGCCAGCAGTCCGGGGCCGATGAACACTGAAGCTTTCTTT
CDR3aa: CASSPGPMNTEAFF

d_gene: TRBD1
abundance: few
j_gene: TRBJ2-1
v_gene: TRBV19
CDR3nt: TGTGCCAGTAGACAGGGGCCATACAATGAGCAGTTCTTC
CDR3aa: CASRQGPYNEQFF

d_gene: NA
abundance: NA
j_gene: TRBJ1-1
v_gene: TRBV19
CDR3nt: TGTGCCAGTAGTTACAGGGAGGGCACTGAAGCTTTCTTT
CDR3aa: CASSYREGTEAFF

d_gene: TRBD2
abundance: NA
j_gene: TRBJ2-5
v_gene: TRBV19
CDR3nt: TGTGCCAGTAGTTCGCAACTAGCGCCCGAAGAGACCCAGTACTTC
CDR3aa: CASSSQLAPEETQYF

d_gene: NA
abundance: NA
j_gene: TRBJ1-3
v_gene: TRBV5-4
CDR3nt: TGTGCCAGCAGCTTGTGGGAAGGGACGAACACCATATATTTT
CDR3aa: CASSLWEGTNTIYF